This is a list of T cell receptor beta chains from one sample in a study of T cell repertoires in cytomegalovirus infection. TCRdb used MiXCR to reprocess the reads, holding one entry per CDR3 protein. The sample yields about 190,000 distinct CDR3 sequences, approximately 28% seen once. Specimen: PBMCs. All receptors derive from a human donor in good health (CMV status not recorded). Some clones in this sample may be carry-over from other donors' samples. Both conserved end residues are part of each CDR3. D genes are given only for firm matches. Size is omitted from some rows. Given values are once, few, many or a class for expanded clones.

clone_size: few; d_call: TRBD1; v_call: TRBV6-2/TRBV6-3; j_call: TRBJ2-5; cdr3_aa: CASSVVYPPSGDRYQETQYF; cdr3_nt: TGTGCCAGCAGTGTCGTTTATCCCCCGTCCGGGGACAGGTACCAAGAGACCCAGTACTTC
clone_size: few; d_call: .; v_call: TRBV12-3/TRBV12-4; j_call: TRBJ1-5; cdr3_aa: CASSSTGISNQPQHF; cdr3_nt: TGTGCCAGCAGTTCCACCGGAATTAGCAATCAGCCCCAGCATTTT
clone_size: .; d_call: .; v_call: TRBV2; j_call: TRBJ1-1; cdr3_aa: CASSERRYEAFF; cdr3_nt: TGTGCCAGCAGTGAGAGACGGTATGAAGCTTTCTTT
clone_size: few; d_call: TRBD2; v_call: TRBV6-2/TRBV6-3; j_call: TRBJ2-3; cdr3_aa: CASSYGLAGGRSTDTQYF; cdr3_nt: TGTGCCAGCAGTTACGGACTAGCGGGGGGGCGGAGCACAGATACGCAGTATTTT
clone_size: many; d_call: TRBD1; v_call: TRBV7-2; j_call: TRBJ1-2; cdr3_aa: CASSLERMEGGASGYTF; cdr3_nt: TGTGCCAGCAGCTTAGAGCGAATGGAAGGGGGCGCTTCTGGCTACACCTTC
clone_size: .; d_call: .; v_call: TRBV7-6; j_call: TRBJ1-4; cdr3_aa: CASSLPGLQRNLFF; cdr3_nt: TGTGCCAGCAGCTTACCGGGACTTCAGAGGAACCTGTTTTTT
clone_size: .; d_call: TRBD2; v_call: TRBV6-5; j_call: TRBJ2-5; cdr3_aa: CASKNPGRGTQYF; cdr3_nt: TGTGCCAGCAAAAACCCAGGGAGGGGGACCCAGTACTTC
clone_size: .; d_call: TRBD2; v_call: TRBV29-1; j_call: TRBJ2-1; cdr3_aa: CSVQSGGNEQFF; cdr3_nt: TGCAGCGTGCAAAGCGGGGGCAATGAGCAGTTCTTC
clone_size: few; d_call: .; v_call: TRBV11-2; j_call: TRBJ1-4; cdr3_aa: CASSLGQLNEKLFF; cdr3_nt: TGTGCCAGCAGCTTAGGACAGCTTAATGAAAAACTGTTTTTT
clone_size: .; d_call: .; v_call: TRBV7-2; j_call: TRBJ1-2; cdr3_aa: CASSLVAGASNYGYTF; cdr3_nt: TGTGCCAGCAGCTTAGTTGCAGGGGCCAGTAACTATGGCTACACCTTC
clone_size: few; d_call: .; v_call: TRBV5-1; j_call: TRBJ1-4; cdr3_aa: CASSLTPQSNEKLFF; cdr3_nt: TGCGCCAGCAGCTTGACGCCACAGTCTAATGAAAAACTGTTTTTT
clone_size: .; d_call: .; v_call: TRBV30; j_call: TRBJ1-3; cdr3_aa: CAWSEDSSGNTIYF; cdr3_nt: TGTGCCTGGAGTGAGGACAGCTCTGGAAACACCATATATTTT
clone_size: .; d_call: TRBD1; v_call: TRBV14; j_call: TRBJ1-6; cdr3_aa: CASSLITGTVNSPLHF; cdr3_nt: TGTGCCAGCAGCCTAATAACCGGGACAGTAAATTCACCCCTCCACTTT
clone_size: .; d_call: .; v_call: TRBV30; j_call: TRBJ2-1; cdr3_aa: CAWSVTSRGNEQFF; cdr3_nt: TGTGCCTGGAGTGTAACTTCGAGGGGCAATGAGCAGTTCTTC
clone_size: few; d_call: TRBD2; v_call: TRBV6-1; j_call: TRBJ2-2; cdr3_aa: CASSSTSGAELFF; cdr3_nt: TGTGCCAGCAGTTCGACTAGCGGGGCGGAGCTGTTTTTT
clone_size: few; d_call: TRBD1; v_call: TRBV7-3; j_call: TRBJ1-1; cdr3_aa: CASSLSDRAGTEAFF; cdr3_nt: TGTGCCAGCAGCTTGTCGGACAGGGCAGGAACTGAAGCTTTCTTT
clone_size: few; d_call: TRBD2; v_call: TRBV28; j_call: TRBJ2-1; cdr3_aa: CASSLLAGEYNEQFF; cdr3_nt: TGTGCCAGCAGTTTATTGGCGGGAGAATACAATGAGCAGTTCTTC
clone_size: .; d_call: .; v_call: TRBV6-1; j_call: TRBJ2-3; cdr3_aa: CASTLGAAGSTDTQYF; cdr3_nt: TGTGCCAGCACTTTAGGAGCGGCGGGGAGCACAGATACGCAGTATTTT
clone_size: few; d_call: .; v_call: TRBV19; j_call: TRBJ2-3; cdr3_aa: CASSIVRMIRTDTQYF; cdr3_nt: TGTGCCAGTAGTATAGTCAGAATGATTCGCACAGATACGCAGTATTTT
clone_size: few; d_call: .; v_call: TRBV15; j_call: TRBJ2-5; cdr3_aa: CATSRAPGTGETQYF; cdr3_nt: TGTGCCACCAGCAGGGCCCCCGGGACGGGAGAGACCCAGTACTTC
clone_size: few; d_call: .; v_call: TRBV7-3; j_call: TRBJ2-7; cdr3_aa: CASSPSAGYEQYF; cdr3_nt: TGTGCCAGCAGTCCTTCAGCGGGCTACGAGCAGTACTTC
clone_size: .; d_call: .; v_call: TRBV15; j_call: TRBJ2-6; cdr3_aa: CATTPARGTGANVLTF; cdr3_nt: TGTGCCACCACCCCCGCGAGGGGGACTGGGGCCAACGTCCTGACTTTC
clone_size: .; d_call: .; v_call: TRBV15; j_call: TRBJ2-7; cdr3_aa: CATSRDGGGYEQYF; cdr3_nt: TGTGCCACCAGCAGAGATGGGGGCGGCTACGAGCAGTACTTC
clone_size: many; d_call: .; v_call: TRBV11-2; j_call: TRBJ2-1; cdr3_aa: CASSPVGGPLYNEQFF; cdr3_nt: TGTGCCAGCAGCCCCGTAGGGGGGCCGCTATACAATGAGCAGTTCTTC
clone_size: .; d_call: TRBD1; v_call: TRBV12-5; j_call: TRBJ2-3; cdr3_aa: CASGPTPRQGFGQYF; cdr3_nt: TGTGCTAGTGGTCCGACTCCCCGACAGGGGTTTGGGCAGTATTTT
clone_size: many; d_call: TRBD1; v_call: TRBV6-2/TRBV6-3; j_call: TRBJ1-6; cdr3_aa: CASRDPGGRTPLHF; cdr3_nt: TGTGCCAGCAGGGATCCAGGGGGCAGGACACCCCTCCACTTT
clone_size: .; d_call: .; v_call: TRBV23-1; j_call: TRBJ2-3; cdr3_aa: CASSQSKPRTTDTDTQYF; cdr3_nt: TGCGCCAGCAGTCAATCTAAGCCCCGGACCACAGACACAGATACGCAGTATTTT
clone_size: .; d_call: .; v_call: TRBV5-5; j_call: TRBJ2-3; cdr3_aa: CASSKDPAGTDTQYF; cdr3_nt: TGTGCCAGCAGCAAAGACCCGGCGGGCACAGATACGCAGTATTTT
clone_size: many; d_call: .; v_call: TRBV28; j_call: TRBJ1-6; cdr3_aa: CASSPGPSAVDYNSPLHF; cdr3_nt: TGTGCCAGCAGTCCGGGACCGTCCGCCGTGGACTATAATTCACCCCTCCACTTT
clone_size: many; d_call: .; v_call: TRBV7-9; j_call: TRBJ2-6; cdr3_aa: CASSLKSGANVLTF; cdr3_nt: TGTGCCAGCAGTTTAAAATCTGGGGCCAACGTCCTGACTTTC
clone_size: few; d_call: TRBD1; v_call: TRBV4-2; j_call: TRBJ1-2; cdr3_aa: CASSQDRDRYGYTF; cdr3_nt: TGTGCCAGCAGCCAAGATAGGGACAGATATGGCTACACCTTC
clone_size: many; d_call: TRBD1; v_call: TRBV7-3; j_call: TRBJ1-5; cdr3_aa: CASSLIGGQPQHF; cdr3_nt: TGTGCCAGCAGCTTAATAGGGGGCCAGCCCCAGCATTTT
clone_size: .; d_call: .; v_call: TRBV28; j_call: TRBJ2-7; cdr3_aa: CASSLGSPGAYEQYF; cdr3_nt: TGTGCCAGCAGTTTGGGTAGTCCAGGCGCCTACGAGCAGTACTTC
clone_size: few; d_call: .; v_call: TRBV30; j_call: TRBJ1-5; cdr3_aa: CAWSGVSNQPQHF; cdr3_nt: TGTGCCTGGAGTGGAGTTAGCAATCAGCCCCAGCATTTT
clone_size: many; d_call: TRBD1; v_call: TRBV7-9; j_call: TRBJ2-3; cdr3_aa: CASSPTGTGVKDTQYF; cdr3_nt: TGTGCCAGCAGCCCGACCGGGACAGGGGTGAAAGATACGCAGTATTTT
clone_size: .; d_call: TRBD2; v_call: TRBV13; j_call: TRBJ2-3; cdr3_aa: CASSFSGGSLLSTDTQYF; cdr3_nt: TGTGCCAGCAGCTTTAGCGGGGGGTCCCTCCTATCCACAGATACGCAGTATTTT
clone_size: .; d_call: TRBD1; v_call: TRBV30; j_call: TRBJ2-5; cdr3_aa: CAWRGGQGQETQYF; cdr3_nt: TGTGCCTGGAGGGGTGGACAGGGGCAAGAGACCCAGTACTTC
clone_size: .; d_call: .; v_call: TRBV19; j_call: TRBJ2-5; cdr3_aa: CASSIGVRAEETQYF; cdr3_nt: TGTGCCAGTAGTATTGGAGTTAGGGCCGAAGAGACCCAGTACTTC
clone_size: .; d_call: .; v_call: TRBV19; j_call: TRBJ1-5; cdr3_aa: CASSISRGGNQSQHF; cdr3_nt: TGTGCCAGTAGTATCTCCAGGGGCGGCAATCAGTCCCAGCATTTT
clone_size: few; d_call: .; v_call: TRBV15; j_call: TRBJ2-5; cdr3_aa: CATSSPVQGRGETQYF; cdr3_nt: TGTGCCACCAGCAGCCCGGTACAGGGGAGGGGAGAGACCCAGTACTTC
clone_size: few; d_call: TRBD1; v_call: TRBV19; j_call: TRBJ2-7; cdr3_aa: CASSMTGNEQYF; cdr3_nt: TGTGCCAGTAGTATGACAGGGAACGAGCAGTACTTC
clone_size: many; d_call: .; v_call: TRBV7-2; j_call: TRBJ2-5; cdr3_aa: CASSLEKGIQETQYF; cdr3_nt: TGTGCCAGCAGCTTAGAAAAAGGGATCCAAGAGACCCAGTACTTC